The present TCR beta chain was sequenced within a study of cytotoxic CD8 clonotypes in ibrutinib-treated CLL. This clone was observed once. As yet, its antigen is unknown. After removal of 2 bases from V and 7 bases from J, the junction contained 9 bases not matched to a gene. Looked up from germline, CDR1 is MNHNS and CDR2 is SASEGT. There are 16 residues in the CDR3. Findings of the study overall: In comparison with age-matched healthy donors, baseline clonality was higher and tracked circulating CD8+ T-cell counts.

Method: immunoSEQ multiplex PCR; TCRdb's copy keeps in-frame clones and lacks some. This table has 65,000 to 85,000 clones, approximately 87% appearing once. The V and J genes are TRBV6-1 and TRBJ2-7, with 12 bases matching TRBD1. Sequencing used PBMCs, obtained after 24 months of ibrutinib treatment. This receptor was obtained from a human donor with chronic lymphocytic leukemia. The CDR3 DNA follows: TGTGCCAGCAGTGAAACACGAGGGACAGGGGGCGGTGAGCAGTACTTC. This codes for CASSETRGTGGGEQYF.